The entry below describes one TCR beta chain. Antigen unknown. Deletions cut 1 base from V and 3 bases from J, with 10 bases between. The CDR3 length is 14 residues. Germline V gene data show CDR1 as SGHRS and CDR2 as YFSETQ. The sample belongs to a study of shared clonotypes between healthy human individuals. Study-wide findings and caveats: Only a few donors were included, so the genetic and exposure-history diversity represented was limited.

Deep was the level used in running the assay. Unsorted PBMC DNA underwent sequencing on ten immunoSEQ deep assay plates. TCRdb keeps only in-frame clones here, not all; method: immunoSEQ multiplex PCR. The sample shows around 500,000 clones, more than 75% of them seen only once. The donor cohort consisted entirely of Caucasian adults residing in Nashville, Tennessee. The rearrangement links TRBV5-1 to TRBJ1-1; D may be TRBD1 (5 bases). The source of this sequence is a woman aged 40 to 50 in good health. Some clones in this sample may be carry-over from other donors' samples. The material sequenced was PBMCs. This chain's CDR3 is CASSLSGGDTEAFF. The CDR3 DNA reads as TGCGCCAGCAGCTTGTCGGGGGGTGACACTGAAGCTTTCTTT. The variable domain in full, with the rest retrieved from reference TRBV5-1 and TRBJ1-1, is KAGVTQTPRYLIKTRGQQVTLSCSPISGHRSVSWYQQTPGQGLQFLFEYFSETQRNKGNFPGRFSGRQFSNSRSEMNVSTLELGDSALYLCASSLSGGDTEAFFGQGTRLTVV.